One and the same sample provided the 26 T cell receptor beta chains below, sequenced in a study of blood T cell repertoires in COVID-19. Some clones are missing from TCRdb's copy, which holds only in-frame ones; the method was immunoSEQ multiplex PCR. This table has around 250,000 clones, more than 80% appearing once. Sequenced: PBMCs or T cells enriched from blood (not recorded which). The receptor set was obtained from a woman in her 30s with acute COVID-19.

The V call is TRBV5-4, the J call TRBJ2-3, with 9 bases matching TRBD2. In germline, CDR1 is SGHNT, CDR2 YYREEE (reference sequence). CDR3 length: 19 residues. Trimming at V came to 2 bases and at J to 0 bases, leaving 13 bases not matched to a gene. The CDR3 loop is CASSLKLAGIRTSTDTQYF. As DNA, the CDR3 is TGTGCCAGCAGCTTAAAACTAGCGGGTATCCGAACTAGCACAGATACGCAGTATTTT. Complete variable domain (other parts from reference TRBV5-4 and TRBJ2-3): ETGVTQSPTHLIKTRGQQVTLRCSSQSGHNTVSWYQQALGQGPQFIFQYYREEENGRGNFPPRFSGLQFPNYSSELNVNALELDDSALYLCASSLKLAGIRTSTDTQYFGPGTRLTVL.

The chain uses TRBV19 and TRBJ2-5; possible D gene TRBD2, 6 bases. V dropped 4 bases and J dropped 3 bases, with 9 bases sitting between them. Germline lookup yields CDR1 LNHDA and CDR2 SQIVND (reference sequence). This CDR3 spans 13 amino acids. CDR3 region: CASSTGLKETQYF. The CDR3 nucleotides read TGTGCCAGTAGTACGGGACTCAAAGAGACCCAGTACTTC.

V is TRBV6-4 and J is TRBJ2-1; 7 bases agree with TRBD2. CDR1 and CDR2 (germline): MRHNA, SNTAGT. This CDR3 is built from 15 residues. V lost 1 base to trimming and J lost 7 bases; unmatched junction nucleotides: 7. CDR3 in DNA: TGTGCCAGCAGTGACTTTGCGGGAGCCGGAAATGAGCAGTTCTTC. Translation: CASSDFAGAGNEQFF.

V and J are TRBV7-8 and TRBJ1-5; 8 nucleotides line up with TRBD1. The CDR3 consists of 16 residues. The ends lost 6 bases at V and 4 bases at J; junction bases unmatched: 11. Germline V gene lookup returns CDR1 SGHVS and CDR2 FQNEAQ. This chain's CDR3 is CASSPKTRQGNQPQHF. The CDR3 DNA reads as TGTGCCAGCAGTCCAAAAACCCGACAGGGGAATCAGCCCCAGCATTTT.

This clone was observed a single time. The chain recombines TRBV5-6 with TRBJ2-7; possibly TRBD1 for D (5 bases). Between the trimmed V and J ends, which lost 7 bases and 0 bases, there was a span of 11 bases. This CDR3 is 13 amino acids long. CDR1 and CDR2 from the germline V gene are SGHDT and YYEEEE. The chain's CDR3 is CASQRQYSYEQYF. DNA for the CDR3: TGTGCCAGCCAAAGACAGTACTCCTACGAGCAGTACTTC.

The chain uses TRBV6-2 or TRBV6-3 and TRBJ2-3; 12 bases line up with TRBD2. The CDR3 totals 16 residues. The ends lost 4 bases at V and 2 bases at J; junction bases unmatched: 4. Germline loops: CDR1 MNHEY, CDR2 SVGEGT. The CDR3 nucleotides are TGTGCCAGCAGTTTTGGACTAGCGGGGACCACAGATACGCAGTATTTT. Protein product: CASSFGLAGTTDTQYF.

The V and J genes are TRBV6-5 and TRBJ2-4; D might be TRBD1 (6 bases). Per germline, CDR1 MNHEY and CDR2 SVGAGI. The germline V and J ends were trimmed by 8 bases and 0 bases, with 11 bases remaining between them. The CDR3 has 14 amino acids. CDR3 amino acids: CASSGQIAKNIQYF. CDR3 sequence (DNA): TGTGCCAGCTCCGGACAGATAGCCAAAAACATTCAGTACTTC.

The CDR3 DNA reads TGTGCCAGCAGCCCGGGGGAGGGACAGGTTAACACCGGGGAGCTGTTTTTT. Amino acid sequence: CASSPGEGQVNTGELFF. This chain connects TRBV28 to TRBJ2-2; possibly TRBD1 for D (8 bases). Germline V gene data show CDR1 as MDHEN and CDR2 as SYDVKM. Trimming stripped 6 bases from V and 2 bases from J, with 19 bases between. This CDR3 is built from 17 residues.

The J gene is TRBJ2-7, the V gene TRBV28; 8 bases agree with TRBD1. CDR1 MDHEN and CDR2 SYDVKM come from the germline V gene. This CDR3 spans 16 amino acids. J was trimmed by 3 bases and V by 5 bases; bases with no gene match: 12. This CDR3 reads CASSTSPGTGNYEQYF. The CDR3 nucleotides are TGTGCCAGCAGTACGAGTCCCGGGACAGGTAACTACGAGCAGTACTTC.

This rearrangement joins TRBV7-2 to TRBJ2-1; TRBD2 is a possible D gene (6 bases). CDR1 and CDR2 (germline): SGHTA, FQGNSA. This CDR3 contains 12 residues. CDR3 loop: CAARLATQWQFF. CDR3 sequence (DNA): TGTGCAGCCCGCCTAGCGACTCAATGGCAGTTCTTC.

The chain employs TRBV7-2 and TRBJ2-5; 15 nucleotides line up with TRBD2. Germline V gives CDR1 SGHTA, CDR2 FQGNSA. This CDR3 is 14 amino acids long. Germline trimming cut 4 bases from V and 8 bases from J; bases unmatched to any gene: 2. DNA of the CDR3: TGTGCCAGCAGCTGGGGACTAGCGGGAGGAACCCAGTACTTC. This gives the protein CASSWGLAGGTQYF.

The chain employs TRBV7-9 and TRBJ1-4; D perhaps matches TRBD1 (6 bases). This CDR3 has 15 residues. Germline V gene data show CDR1 as SEHNR and CDR2 as FQNEAQ (reference sequence). V lost 5 bases to trimming and J lost 4 bases, with 14 bases between them. CDR3 loop: CASSLLGTSNEKLFF. The DNA of the CDR3 is TGTGCCAGCAGCCTCCTGGGGACAAGTAATGAAAAACTGTTTTTT.

The chain couples TRBV11-2 to TRBJ2-3; 8 bases are shared with TRBD1. Germline CDR1 is SGHAT and CDR2 is FQNNGV. This CDR3 region has 15 residues. After removal of 5 bases from V and 2 bases from J, the junction contained 6 bases not matched to a gene. The CDR3 DNA follows: TGTGCCAGCAGCCAACAGGGGGAGTCCACAGATACGCAGTATTTT. As protein: CASSQQGESTDTQYF. Full variable domain (remainder filled in from reference TRBV11-2 and TRBJ2-3): EAGVAQSPRYKIIEKRQSVAFWCNPISGHATLYWYQQILGQGPKLLIQFQNNGVVDDSQLPKDRFSAERLKGVDSTLKIQPAKLEDSAVYLCASSQQGESTDTQYFGPGTRLTVL.

This clone was seen only once. This rearrangement joins TRBV28 to TRBJ2-7; TRBD2 might be the D (6 bases). Per the germline V gene, CDR1 is MDHEN and CDR2 is SYDVKM. Trimming took off 4 bases at V and 2 bases at J, with 15 bases between the two ends. The CDR3 is 15 amino acids. The CDR3 loop is CASSSPGGSPYEQYF. In DNA, the CDR3 is TGTGCCAGCAGTTCCCCTGGGGGGAGTCCCTACGAGCAGTACTTC.

This chain connects TRBV4-2 to TRBJ2-1; 9 nucleotides align to TRBD2. V dropped 0 bases and J dropped 2; count of bases not matched to a gene: 8. The CDR3 runs 18 residues. Germline lookup yields CDR1 LGHNA and CDR2 YNFKEQ. The CDR3 sequence: CASSQEVAGVFAYNEQFF. CDR3 sequence (DNA): TGTGCCAGCAGCCAAGAAGTAGCGGGAGTGTTTGCCTACAATGAGCAGTTCTTC.

The CDR3 bases are TGTGCCAGCAGCATCACCGGGACTAGCGGGAACAATGAGCAGTTCTTC. Translating gives CASSITGTSGNNEQFF. This chain links TRBV5-4 with TRBJ2-1; 13 positions match TRBD2. The V segment lost 4 bases and the J segment 5 bases; nucleotides outside the gene matches: 6. This CDR3 has 16 residues. CDR1 and CDR2 from the germline V gene are SGHNT and YYREEE (reference sequence).

The chain employs TRBV7-3 and TRBJ2-1, with 7 positions matching TRBD2. There are 15 residues in the CDR3. Germline CDR1 is SGHTA and CDR2 is FQGTGA. The V and J ends lost 2 bases and 5 bases, in that order; junction bases with no gene match: 6. The CDR3 is CASSLWPGRDNEQFF. The CDR3 DNA sequence: TGTGCCAGCAGCTTATGGCCGGGGAGGGACAATGAGCAGTTCTTC.

With regard to this clone: The junction departs from the called germline gene at one end, perhaps through a read error. The chain uses TRBV7-7 and TRBJ2-2; TRBD2 agrees at 9 bases. CDR3 length: 17 residues. Germline V gives CDR1 SSHAT, CDR2 FNYEAQ (reference sequence). CDR3 DNA: TGTGCTAGCAGCTTAGGTGGTAGCGGGAGTGTTACCGGGGAGCTGTTTTTT. Translation gives CASSLGGSGSVTGELFF.

This chain uses TRBV7-8 with TRBJ2-4; 12 nucleotides agree with TRBD2. J lost 0 bases, V lost 2 bases, and 17 bases had no gene match. There are 22 residues in the CDR3. Germline V gives CDR1 SGHVS, CDR2 FQNEAQ. The CDR3 nucleotides read TGTGCCAGCAGCTTAATTCGGGCGGGACTAGCGGGTTTAAATAGAGCCAAAAACATTCAGTACTTC. This encodes CASSLIRAGLAGLNRAKNIQYF.

The genes are TRBV30 and TRBJ1-2; D gene uncertain. This CDR3 region has 11 residues. Germline lookup yields CDR1 GTSNPN and CDR2 SVGIG (reference sequence). V was pared by 5 bases and J by 4 bases, with 8 bases between. This chain's CDR3 is CAWGTTYGYTF. CDR3 nucleotide sequence: TGTGCCTGGGGAACTACCTATGGCTACACCTTC.

The V gene is TRBV28, the J gene TRBJ1-3, with 8 positions matching TRBD1. CDR1 is MDHEN and CDR2 is SYDVKM in the germline V gene. Losses at the gene ends were 4 bases for V and 0 bases for J; bases not matched to a gene: 5. CDR3 length: 16 residues. In DNA, the CDR3 is TGTGCCAGCAGTTCCCCTGGACAGGGCTCTGGAAACACCATATATTTT. Its translation is CASSSPGQGSGNTIYF.

The chain carries TRBV27 and TRBJ2-3, with D perhaps matching TRBD1 (5 bases). Germline loops: CDR1 MNHEY, CDR2 SMNVEV (reference sequence). The CDR3 has 19 amino acids. V shed 6 bases and J shed 2 bases, with 27 bases lying between them. The DNA for the CDR3 is TGTGCCAGCAGGGCACGACAGACACTAAACCCGACCCACACAGATACGCAGTATTTT. It encodes CASRARQTLNPTHTDTQYF.

V usage is TRBV11-3 and J usage is TRBJ2-3, with 7 nucleotides matching TRBD2. The CDR3 extends over 13 amino acids. From germline, CDR1 is SGHNT and CDR2 YENEEA. With 5 bases clipped from V and 6 bases from J, the junction kept 5 bases outside the gene matches. The CDR3 here is CASSRTSLDTQYF. The DNA for the CDR3 is TGTGCCAGCAGCCGGACTAGTTTGGATACGCAGTATTTT.

The rearrangement uses TRBV15 and TRBJ2-7; weak D call: TRBD1 (6 bases). CDR3 length equals 15 residues. CDR1 and CDR2 (germline): LNHNV, YYDKDF (reference sequence). V was trimmed by 0 bases and J by 5 bases, leaving 14 bases between them. CDR3 protein: CATSRDRGQQDEQYF. CDR3 DNA sequence: TGTGCCACCAGCAGAGATCGCGGACAGCAGGACGAGCAGTACTTC.

This chain uses TRBV9 with TRBJ1-2, with D possibly matching TRBD1 (5 bases). There are 15 residues in the CDR3. The V and J ends lost 0 bases and 5 bases respectively, with 14 bases between them. The germline CDR1 and CDR2 sequences are SGDLS and YYNGEE. The CDR3 loop reads CASSVGGGEAYGYTF. In nucleotides, the CDR3 is TGTGCCAGCAGCGTAGGGGGCGGGGAGGCGTATGGCTACACCTTC.

V usage is TRBV6-6 and J usage is TRBJ2-7; a possible D gene is TRBD1 (8 bases). CDR3 size: 13 residues. The V end lost 9 bases, the J end lost 9 bases, and 21 bases lay between the germline ends. The germline V gene has CDR1 MNHNY and CDR2 SVGAGI (reference sequence). The CDR3 region has the DNA TGTGCCAGTACACAGGGGGGAGGGAGCGTGCAGTACTTC. Protein product: CASTQGGGSVQYF.